Detailed here is one T cell receptor (beta chain). Its recognized antigen is unknown. With a much larger clone just one base away, this may be a read error. Receptor amplification or capture employed 5' RACE. Instrument on record: Illumina HiSeq 2500. A second about 7 to 12 cycle PCR used a sample-barcoded 5' primer and a J-beta primer mix. A unique molecular identifier was introduced onto each TCR beta cDNA molecule by a template-switch 5' adaptor carrying 12 random nucleotides. Each sample yielded at least 2.5 million CDR3-containing paired-end reads. All of the RNA was converted into first-strand cDNA using the Mint cDNA synthesis kit, with a TRBC-specific oligonucleotide serving as the primer. All cDNA was treated with uracil-DNA glycosylase and then went through a first 18-cycle PCR with the universal primers M1SS and BC2_uni_R. The paper's processing steps were these. For normalization, 1 million high-quality reads were randomly selected from each sample, with every read carrying a distinct molecular identifier. Reads with shared molecular identifiers were discarded instead of being binned into consensus sequences. MiTCR, set to a Q25 quality threshold and the strictest error-elimination algorithm, was used for CDR3 identification, clonotype clustering and error correction. Lower-bound total TCR beta diversity was estimated with a nonparametric unseen species model using Euler transformation. TCRdb's own reprocessing of the public reads used fastp at Q25 and MiXCR and kept productive beta chains. Rows with a matching CDR3 protein are joined into one entry that keeps the most common DNA and genes. These V and J calls are TCRdb output, not the study's own analysis. The sample table contains about 650,000 distinct CDR3 sequences; only one count was recorded for roughly 32% of them. The top ten clonotypes cover 15% of the sample.

This sample stems from a study of blood T cells in healthy people across ages (dated by TCRdb to about 2015). With regard to the full study: In model experiments, template switching captured roughly one uniquely barcoded TCR beta cDNA molecule for every two T cells. To avoid experimental bias, donors of different ages were spread randomly across the sequencing lanes. The donors were divided into four age groups: young (average roughly 17 years), middle-aged (roughly 42), aged (about 61) and long-lived (roughly 82). To track age-related changes in TCR beta repertoire diversity, the study relied on deep sequencing normalized with unique cDNA molecular identifiers. Using the same blood draw, the study looked at two additional independent replicas of 1 million unique cDNA reads for two donors, one aged 18 to 30 and the other aged 80 or older. Broader findings and caveats from the paper: Compared with the aged group, the long-lived group had more naive CD4+ T cells, fewer expanded clones and increased TCR diversity, suggesting age selection. Total diversity estimates from one million sequenced T cells were considered lower bounds and underestimates. The percentage of naive T cells measured by flow cytometry correlated strongly with observed TCR beta diversity. Because donor CMV infection status was unknown, age-related changes in expanded clonotypes were potentially confounded. Conclusive comparison of naive and antigen-experienced compartments was prevented by the profiling of bulk unsorted PBMCs. Observed TCR beta diversity per million T cells fell roughly linearly with age, and a significant reduction was already apparent by age roughly 40.

Systemically healthy Caucasian individuals from Russia, around 39 in total and aged about 6 to 90 years, were included as donors. About 9.1 milliliters of peripheral blood were collected from each donor into EDTA-treated Vacutainer tubes. Ficoll-Paque density-gradient centrifugation was used to isolate PBMCs, with at least 6 million obtained per sample. Trizol reagent was used to extract total RNA from the PBMCs, yielding at least 6 micrograms per sample. For every donor, an aliquot of PBMCs went through flow cytometry to measure the percentages of naive CD45RAhigh/CD27high T cells. The clonotype originates from a woman of 80 years or more in good health. Donor details come from another sample of the same person, matched by shared clones. Material for sequencing was blood.

The CDR3 is CASSGLGLGETQYF. DNA sequence: TGTGCCAGCAGCGGACTAGGCTTGGGGGAGACCCAGTACTTC. The chain employs TRBV9 and TRBJ2-5; TRBD2 is perhaps the D gene, given 6 matching bases. The CDR3 sequence holds 14 residues, the cysteine and phenylalanine included. CDR3 DNA only is kept here, 42 bases in frame from base 1. V is pared back by 3 bases and J by 5 bases, with 14 bases lying between the germline termini. CDR1 and CDR2 were assigned from the germline V gene as SGDLS and YYNGEE.